The clone carrying this T cell receptor (beta chain) appeared a few times. As yet, its antigen is unknown. The sample originates from a study of beta chain features in type 1 diabetes. With 4 bases removed from V and 3 bases from J, the gap between germline ends came to 6 bases. Germline V gene data show CDR1 as SQVTM and CDR2 as ANQGSEA. This CDR3 region has 11 residues. Every bit of the isolated RNA underwent reverse transcription, so sequencing read expressed TCRB transcripts. Generated by immunoSEQ multiplex PCR, the TCRdb table keeps only in-frame clones and is missing some. The sample includes approximately 260,000 clones, less than 30% seen only once; the top ten take 0.012%. General observations from the study: VDJ junctions from type 1 diabetes patients carried fewer insertions and larger deletions. A PCR bias possibly favoring shorter templates would apply equally to patients and controls. Relative to healthy donors, patients appeared to have naive, central memory and Treg TCRB repertoires that were more similar. Among all four CD4+ subsets, Type 1 diabetes patients had TCRB CDR3s that were moderately but significantly shorter.

This sequence originates from a woman in her 30s with type 1 diabetes. The sequenced sample consisted of naive CD4+ T cells from blood. The chain joins TRBV29-1 to TRBJ1-2; D is ambiguous. The CDR3 spells CSVAQDYGYTF. Here the CDR3 DNA reads TGCAGCGTTGCCCAGGACTATGGCTACACCTTC.